Following are 20 T cell receptor beta chains from one sample sequenced in a study of T cell responses to AZD1222 COVID-19 vaccine. Some clones are missing from TCRdb's copy, which holds only in-frame ones; the method was immunoSEQ multiplex PCR. This table has more than 80,000 clones, roughly 88% appearing once. This sample comprised peripheral blood, obtained on day 0 of AZD1222 vaccination. The receptors here all came from an adult in good health.

The V call is TRBV4-2, the J call TRBJ2-5; 7 bases match TRBD2. CDR3 length equals 14 residues. Germline trimming cut 2 bases from V and 4 bases from J; bases unmatched to any gene: 4. Per germline, CDR1 LGHNA and CDR2 YNFKEQ. For the CDR3, the DNA is TGTGCCAGCAGCCAATCGGGGGGACCAGAGACCCAGTACTTC. Its translation is CASSQSGGPETQYF.

This chain joins TRBV18 and TRBJ2-7; either TRBD1 or TRBD2 may supply D (6 bases each). Germline V gene data show CDR1 as KGHSH and CDR2 as LQKENI. The CDR3 extends over 13 amino acids. Trimming stripped 3 bases from V and 7 bases from J, with 13 bases between. The CDR3 loop is CASSPRGLEEQYF. CDR3 sequence (DNA): TGTGCCAGCTCACCCAGGGGACTTGAAGAGCAGTACTTC.

The chain has TRBV4-1 and TRBJ1-1; D perhaps matches TRBD1 (5 bases). Germline lookup yields CDR1 MGHRA and CDR2 YSYEKL. The V and J ends lost 1 base and 1 base respectively, with 10 bases between them. This CDR3 has 15 residues. CDR3 sequence (DNA): TGCGCCAGCAGCCAAGTGGGGGACTCGAACACTGAAGCTTTCTTT. This translates into CASSQVGDSNTEAFF.

The rearrangement links TRBV11-2 to TRBJ2-1; tentatively, D is TRBD1 (5 bases). V was pared by 1 base and J by 4 bases, with 8 bases between. Germline-derived CDR1 and CDR2 are SGHAT and FQNNGV. CDR3 length equals 14 residues. The CDR3 region is CASSLGQPYNEQFF. The CDR3 nucleotides are TGTGCCAGCAGCTTAGGACAGCCTTACAATGAGCAGTTCTTC.

V gene TRBV18 combines with J gene TRBJ2-1; a possible D gene is TRBD1 (5 bases). V was pared by 3 bases and J by 7 bases, with 7 bases between. Germline lookup yields CDR1 KGHSH and CDR2 LQKENI. This CDR3 contains 12 residues. The DNA for the CDR3 is TGTGCCAGCTCACCTGACAGTAATGAGCAGTTCTTC. It is translated as CASSPDSNEQFF.

The V gene is TRBV5-6, the J gene TRBJ1-5; D uncertain. The CDR3 totals 13 residues. V was cut by 5 bases and J by 0 bases, with 6 bases left in between. The germline gives CDR1 SGHDT, CDR2 YYEEEE. CDR3 bases: TGTGCCAGCAGTTGGGGTAGCAATCAGCCCCAGCATTTT. This encodes CASSWGSNQPQHF.

The V call is TRBV28, the J call TRBJ2-7, with D unresolved. Germline V gene data show CDR1 as MDHEN and CDR2 as SYDVKM. The CDR3 spans 14 residues. Trimming left V 7 bases short and J 3 bases short, with 16 bases between. The CDR3: CASTPSSGDYEQYF. CDR3 bases: TGTGCCAGCACCCCCAGCAGTGGCGACTACGAGCAGTACTTC.

The chain is built from TRBV6-5 and TRBJ2-5; D gene unclear. Trimming shortened V by 7 bases and J by 0 bases, and 9 bases separated the two germline ends. The CDR3 extends over 13 amino acids. Germline V lookup: CDR1 MNHEY, CDR2 SVGAGI. CDR3 sequence (DNA): TGTGCCAGCAACTATGGAGACCAAGAGACCCAGTACTTC. It codes for CASNYGDQETQYF.

The chain employs TRBV7-6 and TRBJ2-2, with D maybe TRBD2 (6 bases). Trimming took off 6 bases at V and 5 bases at J, with 13 bases between the two ends. The CDR3 length is 14 residues. CDR1 and CDR2 from the germline V gene are SGHVS and FNYEAQ. Here the CDR3 DNA reads TGTGCCAGCAGTACGGGACTTCCAACCGGGGAGCTGTTTTTT. It encodes CASSTGLPTGELFF.

This clone is a singleton in its sample. The CDR3 sequence: CASSPPTLLSYTF. DNA of the CDR3: TGTGCCAGCAGTCCCCCAACCCTACTAAGCTACACCTTC. V usage is TRBV28 and J usage is TRBJ1-2; no definite D call. The CDR3 loop spans 13 amino acids. Per the germline V gene, CDR1 is MDHEN and CDR2 is SYDVKM. Trimming shortened V by 5 bases and J by 9 bases, and 16 bases separated the two germline ends.

The chain employs TRBV4-1 and TRBJ2-7; no firm D call. This CDR3 has 16 residues. V lost 1 base and J 2 bases, leaving 15 bases between the germline ends. Germline V gives CDR1 MGHRA, CDR2 YSYEKL. CDR3 in DNA: TGCGCCAGCAGCCAAGGATATACCACGCAGACCTACGAGCAGTACTTC. It is translated as CASSQGYTTQTYEQYF.

This sequence joins TRBV7-2 and TRBJ2-5; D gene ambiguous. V was shortened by 2 bases and J by 2 bases, with 9 bases between the two germline ends. The germline gives CDR1 SGHTA, CDR2 FQGNSA. There are 14 residues in the CDR3. The CDR3 nucleotides are TGTGCCAGCAGCTTACTCGGTAGACAAGAGACCCAGTACTTC. This codes for CASSLLGRQETQYF.

The rearrangement uses TRBV14 and TRBJ2-5; D unresolved. V dropped 0 bases and J dropped 4 bases, with 9 bases sitting between them. This CDR3 spans 14 amino acids. Germline values: CDR1 SGHDN, CDR2 FVKESK. This chain's CDR3 is CASSQDQFRETQYF. The CDR3 region has the DNA TGTGCCAGCAGCCAAGACCAATTCAGAGAGACCCAGTACTTC.

This chain connects TRBV27 to TRBJ2-1; the match to TRBD2 covers 10 bases. After removal of 2 bases from V and 7 bases from J, the junction contained 8 bases not matched to a gene. Germline CDR1 reads MNHEY; CDR2 reads SMNVEV (reference sequence). This CDR3 is 16 amino acids long. The CDR3 DNA is TGTGCCAGCAGTTTACGTCTAGCGGGAGTTGTTAATGAGCAGTTCTTC. Translating gives CASSLRLAGVVNEQFF.

The chain uses TRBV12-3 or TRBV12-4 and TRBJ1-2; tentative D call: TRBD1 (5 bases). The CDR3 has 13 amino acids. Deletions cut 9 bases from V and 4 bases from J, with 15 bases between. CDR3 sequence (DNA): TGTGCCAGTTCCTCGGGGACGGTCTATGGCTACACCTTC. Residues: CASSSGTVYGYTF.

The V call is TRBV5-6, the J call TRBJ1-2; 10 bases agree with TRBD1. Germline trimming cut 4 bases from V and 2 bases from J; bases unmatched to any gene: 2. Germline values: CDR1 SGHDT, CDR2 YYEEEE. This CDR3 region has 14 residues. CDR3 DNA sequence: TGTGCCAGCAGCGGGACAGGGGTAAACTATGGCTACACCTTC. Its translation: CASSGTGVNYGYTF.

V usage is TRBV7-2 and J usage is TRBJ2-2, with D tentatively TRBD1 or TRBD2 (5 bases each). The V end was cut by 2 bases, the J end by 6 bases, with 13 bases between. Germline V gene data show CDR1 as SGHTA and CDR2 as FQGNSA. The length of the CDR3 is 15 residues. CDR3 loop: CASSLSAGTPGELFF. Here the CDR3 DNA reads TGTGCCAGCAGCTTATCGGCTGGGACCCCCGGGGAGCTGTTTTTT.

This sequence joins TRBV7-9 and TRBJ2-1; D gene uncertain. V gave up 2 bases and J gave up 10 bases, with 9 bases separating them. Germline V gene data show CDR1 as SEHNR and CDR2 as FQNEAQ (reference sequence). The CDR3 is 12 amino acids. CDR3: CASSLPSGEQFF. In DNA, the CDR3 is TGTGCCAGCAGCTTACCTTCCGGAGAGCAGTTCTTC. The full variable domain, its missing parts supplied by reference TRBV7-9 and TRBJ2-1, is DTGVSQNPRHKITKRGQNVTFRCDPISEHNRLYWYRQTLGQGPEFLTYFQNEAQLEKSRLLSDRFSAERPKGSFSTLEIQRTEQGDSAMYLCASSLPSGEQFFGPGTRLTVL.

V gene TRBV6-5 combines with J gene TRBJ1-2; weak D call: TRBD1 (5 bases). Per the germline V gene, CDR1 is MNHEY and CDR2 is SVGAGI. CDR3 length equals 14 residues. V was shortened by 0 bases and J by 2 bases, with 7 bases between the two germline ends. In DNA form, the CDR3 reads TGTGCCAGCAGTTACTCGGGGGAGAACTATGGCTACACCTTC. It codes for CASSYSGENYGYTF.

The chain has TRBV21-1 and TRBJ1-3. TRBV21-1 is shown as a pseudogene. This CDR3 region has 15 residues. The CDR3 DNA sequence: TGTGCCAGCAGCAACCCCCGGACAAGCCGGGGCACCATATATTTT. This encodes CASSNPRTSRGTIYF.